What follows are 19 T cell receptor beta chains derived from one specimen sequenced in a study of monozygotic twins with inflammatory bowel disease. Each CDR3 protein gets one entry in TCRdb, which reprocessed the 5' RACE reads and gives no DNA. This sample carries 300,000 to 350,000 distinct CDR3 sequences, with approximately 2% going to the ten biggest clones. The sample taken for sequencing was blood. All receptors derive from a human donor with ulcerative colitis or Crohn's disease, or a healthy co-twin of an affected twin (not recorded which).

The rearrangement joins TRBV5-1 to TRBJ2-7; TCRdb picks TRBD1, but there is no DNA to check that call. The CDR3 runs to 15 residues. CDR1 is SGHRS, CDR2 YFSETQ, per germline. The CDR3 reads CASSSSVGGSYEQYF.

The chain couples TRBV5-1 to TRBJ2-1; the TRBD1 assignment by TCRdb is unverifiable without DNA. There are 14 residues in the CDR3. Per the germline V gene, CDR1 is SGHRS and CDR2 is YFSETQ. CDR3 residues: CASTSGTVANEQFF.

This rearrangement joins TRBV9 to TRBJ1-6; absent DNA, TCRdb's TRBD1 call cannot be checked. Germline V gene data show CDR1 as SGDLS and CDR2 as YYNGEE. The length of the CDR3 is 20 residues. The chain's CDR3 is CASSVSRESTHGTGVSPLHF.

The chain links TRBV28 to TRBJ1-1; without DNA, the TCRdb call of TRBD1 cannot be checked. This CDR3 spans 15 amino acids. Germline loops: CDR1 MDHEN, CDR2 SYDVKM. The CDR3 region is CASISRIGANTEAFF.

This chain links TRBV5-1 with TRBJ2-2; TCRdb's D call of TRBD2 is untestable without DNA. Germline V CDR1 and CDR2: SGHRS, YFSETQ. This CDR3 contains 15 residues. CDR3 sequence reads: CASTVTGGNTGELFF.

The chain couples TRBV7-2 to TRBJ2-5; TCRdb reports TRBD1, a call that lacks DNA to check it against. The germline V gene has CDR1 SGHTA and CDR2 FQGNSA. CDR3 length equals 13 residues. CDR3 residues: CASSRDLQETQYF. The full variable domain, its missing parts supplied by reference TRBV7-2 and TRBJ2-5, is GAGVSQSPSNKVTEKGKDVELRCDPISGHTALYWYRQSLGQGLEFLIYFQGNSAPDKSGLPSDRFSAERTGGSVSTLTIQRTQQEDSAVYLCASSRDLQETQYFGPGTRLLVL.

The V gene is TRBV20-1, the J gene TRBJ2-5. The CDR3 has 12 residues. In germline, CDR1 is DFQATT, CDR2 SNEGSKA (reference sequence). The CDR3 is CSVRQYQETQYF.

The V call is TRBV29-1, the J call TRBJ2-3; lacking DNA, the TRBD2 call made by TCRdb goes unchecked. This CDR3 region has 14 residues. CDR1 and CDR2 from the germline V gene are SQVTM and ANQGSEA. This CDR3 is CSGGRERGGDTQYF.

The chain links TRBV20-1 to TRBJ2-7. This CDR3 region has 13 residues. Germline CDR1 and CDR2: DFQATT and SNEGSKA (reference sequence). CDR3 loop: CSARFWYSYEQYF.

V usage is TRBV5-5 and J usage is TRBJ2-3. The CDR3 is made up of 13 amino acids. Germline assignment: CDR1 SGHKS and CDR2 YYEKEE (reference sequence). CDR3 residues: CASRLSGTDTQYF.

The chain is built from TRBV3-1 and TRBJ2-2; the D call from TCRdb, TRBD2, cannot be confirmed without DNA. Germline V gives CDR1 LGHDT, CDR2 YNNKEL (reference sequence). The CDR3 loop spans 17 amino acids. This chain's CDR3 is CASSQKPGGGSTGELFF.

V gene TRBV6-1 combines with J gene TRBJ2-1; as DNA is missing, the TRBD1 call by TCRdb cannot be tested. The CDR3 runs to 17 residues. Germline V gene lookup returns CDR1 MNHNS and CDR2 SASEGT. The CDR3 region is CASTPPLRDRGRLEQFF.

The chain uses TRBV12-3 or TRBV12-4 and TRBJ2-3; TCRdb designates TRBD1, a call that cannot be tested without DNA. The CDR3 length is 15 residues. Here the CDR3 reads CASSLAQGGTDTQYF.

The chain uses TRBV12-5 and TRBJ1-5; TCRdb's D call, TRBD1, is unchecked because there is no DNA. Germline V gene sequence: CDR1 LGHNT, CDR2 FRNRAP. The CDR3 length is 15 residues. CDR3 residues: CASGLVLGVNQPQHF.

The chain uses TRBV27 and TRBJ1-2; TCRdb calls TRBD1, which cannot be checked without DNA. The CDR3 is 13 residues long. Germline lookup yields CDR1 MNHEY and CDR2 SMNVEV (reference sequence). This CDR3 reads CASSTGGGYGYTF.

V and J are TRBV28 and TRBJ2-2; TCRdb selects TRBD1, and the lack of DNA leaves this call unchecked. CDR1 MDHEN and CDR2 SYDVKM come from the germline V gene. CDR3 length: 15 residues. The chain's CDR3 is CASNPPGQGAGELFF. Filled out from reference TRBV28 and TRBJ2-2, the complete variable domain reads DVKVTQSSRYLVKRTGEKVFLECVQDMDHENMFWYRQDPGLGLRLIYFSYDVKMKEKGDIPEGYSVSREKKERFSLILESASTNQTSMYLCASNPPGQGAGELFFGEGSRLTVL.

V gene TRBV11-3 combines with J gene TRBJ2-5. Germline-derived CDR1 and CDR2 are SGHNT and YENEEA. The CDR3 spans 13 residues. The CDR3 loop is CASSLSGSETQYF.

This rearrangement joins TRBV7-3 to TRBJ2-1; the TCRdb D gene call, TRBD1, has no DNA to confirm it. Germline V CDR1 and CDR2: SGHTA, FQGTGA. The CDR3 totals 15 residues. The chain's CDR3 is CASSLREPWLDEQFF.

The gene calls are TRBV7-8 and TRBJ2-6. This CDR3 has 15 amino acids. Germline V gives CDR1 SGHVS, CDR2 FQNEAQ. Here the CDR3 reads CASSSTSSGANVLTF.